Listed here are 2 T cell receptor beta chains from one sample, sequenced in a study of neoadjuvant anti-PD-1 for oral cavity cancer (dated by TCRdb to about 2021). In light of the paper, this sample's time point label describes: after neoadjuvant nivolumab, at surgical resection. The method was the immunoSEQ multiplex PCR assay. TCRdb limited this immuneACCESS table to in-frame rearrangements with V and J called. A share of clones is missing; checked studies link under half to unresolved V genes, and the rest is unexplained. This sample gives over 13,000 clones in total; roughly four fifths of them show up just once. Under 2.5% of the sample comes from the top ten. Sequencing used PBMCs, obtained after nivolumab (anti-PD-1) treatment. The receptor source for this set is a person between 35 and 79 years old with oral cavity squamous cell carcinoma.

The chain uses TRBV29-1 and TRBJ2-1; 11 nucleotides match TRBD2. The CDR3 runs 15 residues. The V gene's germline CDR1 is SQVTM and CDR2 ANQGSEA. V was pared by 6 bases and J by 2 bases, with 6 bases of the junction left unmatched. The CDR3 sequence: CSVLPTSGTYNEQFF. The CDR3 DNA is TGCAGCGTACTTCCGACTAGCGGGACCTACAATGAGCAGTTCTTC.

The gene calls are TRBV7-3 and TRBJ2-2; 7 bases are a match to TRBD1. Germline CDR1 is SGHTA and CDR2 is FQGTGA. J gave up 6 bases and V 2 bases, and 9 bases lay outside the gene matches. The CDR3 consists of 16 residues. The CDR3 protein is CASSLPNRGGAGELFF. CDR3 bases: TGTGCCAGCAGCTTACCTAACAGGGGTGGGGCCGGGGAGCTGTTTTTT.